Shown below are 19 T cell receptor beta chains from a single sample sequenced in a study of PD-1 blockade in classical Hodgkin lymphoma. After autologous stem cell transplantation all patients relapsed, and prior brentuximab vedotin exposure differed between cohorts. Sequencing used immunoSEQ multiplex PCR; TCRdb keeps in-frame clones, though not all of them. The sample has roughly 150,000 clones, 78% seen once. The sequenced sample was peripheral blood mononuclear cells (PBMCs), obtained before the second cycle of nivolumab. The receptors come from a human donor with classical Hodgkin lymphoma.

The chain has TRBV5-5 and TRBJ2-7; no clear D gene. The DNA end lines up better with TRBJ2-5; the J call may be wrong. The CDR3 contains 14 residues. Germline values: CDR1 SGHKS, CDR2 YYEKEE (reference sequence). CDR3 in amino acids: CASSLLGLGETQYF. DNA of the CDR3: TGTGCCAGCAGCTTACTGGGGTTGGGTGAGACCCAGTACTTC.

The V gene is TRBV4-1, the J gene TRBJ1-3, with TRBD1 matching over 7 bases. The CDR3 is made up of 17 amino acids. V gave up 0 bases and J gave up 2 bases; unmatched junction bases: 7. Germline V CDR1 and CDR2: MGHRA, YSYEKL. CDR3 loop: CASSQDEGAHAGNTIYF. The CDR3 nucleotides are TGCGCCAGCAGCCAAGATGAGGGGGCGCACGCTGGAAACACCATATATTTT.

The sample holds many counts of this clone. Other nucleotide sequences in the sample specify the same CDR3. The chain joins TRBV12-5 to TRBJ2-2; 9 positions match TRBD1. The J segment lost 6 bases and the V segment lost 1 base, leaving 6 bases of the junction unmatched. CDR1 is LGHNT and CDR2 is FRNRAP in the germline V gene. The CDR3 has 16 residues. The CDR3 spells CASGLGQGGAAGELFF. The CDR3 region has the DNA TGTGCTAGTGGTTTGGGACAGGGGGGTGCGGCCGGGGAGCTGTTTTTT.

The chain joins TRBV6-4 to TRBJ2-3; TRBD2 is a possible D gene (5 bases). CDR1 and CDR2 from the germline V gene are MRHNA and SNTAGT. Trimming pared 3 bases from V and 4 bases from J, leaving 8 bases between. The CDR3 has 13 residues. The CDR3, as DNA: TGTGCCAGCAGTGATGAGGAGGCAGATACGCAGTATTTT. Its translation is CASSDEEADTQYF.

This chain links TRBV29-1 with TRBJ1-2, with 7 bases identical to TRBD1. This CDR3 has 13 amino acids. CDR1 and CDR2 from the germline V gene are SQVTM and ANQGSEA. The V and J ends lost 4 bases and 3 bases, in that order; junction bases with no gene match: 5. The CDR3 protein is CSVGTTGDYGYTF. The CDR3 DNA is TGCAGCGTTGGGACCACAGGGGACTATGGCTACACCTTC. The whole variable domain, filled in from reference TRBV29-1 and TRBJ1-2, reads SAVISQKPSRDICQRGTSLTIQCQVDSQVTMMFWYRQQPGQSLTLIATANQGSEATYESGFVIDKFPISRPNLTFSTLTVSNMSPEDSSIYLCSVGTTGDYGYTFGSGTRLTVV.

This clone has only one observation. The gene calls are TRBV7-8 and TRBJ1-6, with D unresolved. Trimming removed 0 bases from V and 10 bases from J, with 16 bases in between. There are 16 residues in the CDR3. Germline CDR1 SGHVS, CDR2 FQNEAQ. The CDR3 coding sequence is TGTGCCAGCAGCTTAGCGCAAGAAGCAAGTGAATCACCCCTCCACTTT. Its translation is CASSLAQEASESPLHF.

V gene TRBV18 combines with J gene TRBJ2-7; TRBD1 matches 9 bases. V trimming: 3 bases; J trimming: 5 bases; junction bases outside the gene matches: 8. Germline V gene sequence: CDR1 KGHSH, CDR2 LQKENI. The CDR3 covers 15 residues. The CDR3 is CASSPTGTGWNEQYF. CDR3 nucleotides: TGTGCCAGCTCACCGACCGGGACAGGGTGGAACGAGCAGTACTTC.

This clone came up a few times. The chain links TRBV19 to TRBJ2-1; TRBD2 matches at 14 bases. The J segment lost 3 bases and the V segment lost 4 bases, leaving 11 bases of the junction unmatched. Germline CDR1 and CDR2: LNHDA and SQIVND (reference sequence). The CDR3 has 19 residues. The CDR3 nucleotides read TGTGCCAGTAGTACGGGACTAGCGGGGGTGAACCCAATCTACAATGAGCAGTTCTTC. The encoded protein is CASSTGLAGVNPIYNEQFF.

The CDR3 DNA follows: TGTGCCAGCAGTTACTCCCTCGGGACAGGGGTAGAGACCCAGTACTTC. It is translated as CASSYSLGTGVETQYF. The chain employs TRBV6-5 and TRBJ2-5, with 10 bases identical to TRBD1. Losses at the gene ends were 0 bases for V and 4 bases for J; bases not matched to a gene: 5. Germline lookup yields CDR1 MNHEY and CDR2 SVGAGI. CDR3 length: 16 residues.

V gene TRBV10-3 combines with J gene TRBJ1-2; 8 nucleotides line up with TRBD1. The V segment lost 4 bases and the J segment 8 bases; nucleotides outside the gene matches: 9. This CDR3 comprises 14 residues. Germline V CDR1 and CDR2: ENHRY, SYGVKD. The chain's CDR3 is CAISGTRGPEGYTF. In DNA form, the CDR3 reads TGTGCCATCAGTGGGACCAGGGGGCCGGAAGGCTACACCTTC.

The gene calls are TRBV7-9 and TRBJ1-6; D gene uncertain. V was cut by 3 bases and J by 6 bases, with 12 bases left in between. The CDR3 extends over 15 amino acids. The V gene's germline CDR1 is SEHNR and CDR2 FQNEAQ (reference sequence). For the CDR3, the DNA is TGTGCCAGCAGCTTGAATGGGATCAGTAATTCACCCCTCCACTTT. Its protein product is CASSLNGISNSPLHF.

V is TRBV9 and J is TRBJ1-4; D perhaps matches TRBD1 (5 bases). V dropped 3 bases and J dropped 8 bases, with 17 bases sitting between them. This CDR3 has 15 amino acids. CDR1 is SGDLS and CDR2 is YYNGEE in the germline V gene. The CDR3 nucleotides read TGTGCCAGCAGCGCCTACGGACAAGGAGGAGAAAAACTGTTTTTT. It translates to CASSAYGQGGEKLFF.

This clone has only a few counts. J is TRBJ1-2 and V is TRBV7-9; D is possibly TRBD1 (5 bases). V was clipped by 4 bases and J by 7 bases, with 7 bases between them. Germline V lookup: CDR1 SEHNR, CDR2 FQNEAQ (reference sequence). The CDR3 totals 11 residues. This chain's CDR3 is CASSSGLGYTF. For the CDR3, the DNA is TGTGCCAGCAGCTCAGGGCTTGGCTACACCTTC. Full variable domain (missing parts from reference TRBV7-9 and TRBJ1-2): DTGVSQNPRHKITKRGQNVTFRCDPISEHNRLYWYRQTLGQGPEFLTYFQNEAQLEKSRLLSDRFSAERPKGSFSTLEIQRTEQGDSAMYLCASSSGLGYTFGSGTRLTVV.

The V and J genes are TRBV6-5 and TRBJ2-5, with TRBD1 matching over 9 bases. This CDR3 comprises 15 residues. The germline gives CDR1 MNHEY, CDR2 SVGAGI. V lost 6 bases and J lost 4; bases outside the gene matches: 9. The CDR3 reads CASSKAGTGLETQYF. In DNA, the CDR3 is TGTGCCAGCAGCAAAGCCGGGACAGGGTTAGAGACCCAGTACTTC.

The chain has TRBV18 and TRBJ2-1; 11 bases align to TRBD2. CDR3 size: 15 residues. V was pared by 3 bases and J by 3 bases, with 1 base of the junction left unmatched. Germline values: CDR1 KGHSH, CDR2 LQKENI. The CDR3 sequence is CASSPLAGGYNEQFF. In nucleotides, the CDR3 is TGTGCCAGCTCACCTCTAGCGGGAGGCTACAATGAGCAGTTCTTC.

The chain combines TRBV11-1 with TRBJ1-4; D is unclear. V was shortened by 2 bases and J by 10 bases, with 8 bases between the two germline ends. The CDR3 runs 12 residues. CDR1 and CDR2 from the germline V gene are SGHAT and FQDESV (reference sequence). DNA for the CDR3: TGTGCCAGCAGCTTACTTGGTGGAAAACTGTTTTTT. This translates into CASSLLGGKLFF.

This chain joins TRBV5-1 and TRBJ2-5; 9 bases line up with TRBD2. Losses at the gene ends were 0 bases for V and 5 bases for J; bases not matched to a gene: 5. The CDR3 runs 15 residues. Germline assignment: CDR1 SGHRS and CDR2 YFSETQ. The CDR3, as DNA: TGCGCCAGCAGCTTGGGTGGTAGCGGGAGTGAGACCCAGTACTTC. Translating gives CASSLGGSGSETQYF.

V and J are TRBV9 and TRBJ2-3; TRBD2 matches at 10 bases. CDR3 length: 16 amino acids. Looked up from germline, CDR1 is SGDLS and CDR2 is YYNGEE. Trimming cost V 0 bases and J 3 bases; bases outside gene matches: 4. The CDR3 coding sequence is TGTGCCAGCAGCGTAGGGGCTAGCGGGAGTACAGATACGCAGTATTTT. This translates into CASSVGASGSTDTQYF.

This clone was recorded a few times. V gene TRBV11-2 combines with J gene TRBJ2-7; 10 bases map to TRBD2. The ends lost 4 bases at V and 2 bases at J; junction bases unmatched: 5. CDR1 is SGHAT and CDR2 is FQNNGV in the germline V gene. The CDR3 has 15 amino acids. The CDR3 reads CASSSAGTSAYEQYF. The CDR3 nucleotides read TGTGCCAGCAGCTCCGCCGGGACTAGCGCCTACGAGCAGTACTTC.